This record looks at one TCR beta chain sequence and its context. Germline assignment: CDR1 KGHSH and CDR2 LQKENI. The CDR3 has 16 amino acids. With 4 bases clipped from V and 4 bases from J, the junction kept 4 bases outside the gene matches. This sample stems from a study of blood T cell repertoires in COVID-19. Study overall: Specimens from acute and convalescent COVID-19 originated in the United States, Italy and Spain.

TCRdb keeps only in-frame clones here, not all; method: immunoSEQ multiplex PCR. The repertoire holds about 200,000 clones, 80% to 90% seen once, with 0.75% to 0.95% in the top ten. Sequences were obtained from peripheral blood. The sequence was collected from a woman between 70 and 85 years old with acute or convalescent COVID-19. The genes are TRBV18 and TRBJ2-2; 12 nucleotides match TRBD2. CDR3 region: CASSQKTSGSTGELFF. The CDR3 DNA follows: TGTGCCAGCTCACAAAAGACTAGCGGGAGCACCGGGGAGCTGTTTTTT. Using reference TRBV18 and TRBJ2-2 for the parts outside the CDR3, the full variable domain is NAGVMQNPRHLVRRRGQEARLRCSPMKGHSHVYWYRQLPEEGLKFMVYLQKENIIDESGMPKERFSAEFPKEGPSILRIQQVVRGDSAAYFCASSQKTSGSTGELFFGEGSRLTVL.